The clone carrying this TCR beta chain was counted at least ten times. The cDNA came from 5'RACE, which used 10-nucleotide random UMIs. TCRdb re-called the 5' RACE reads through MiXCR, storing one row per CDR3 protein. The sample consists of approximately 32,000 distinct CDR3 sequences, around 16% of them appearing once. This record belongs to a study of neurological immune-mediated disorders. This sequence was found in a man in his 70s in good health. The sequenced sample consisted of PBMCs.

CDR3 loop: CASSRTAINTGELFF. For the CDR3, the DNA is TGTGCCAGCTCGCGGACAGCTATTAACACCGGGGAGCTGTTTTTT. The chain joins TRBV7-2 to TRBJ2-2; the D gene is possibly TRBD1 (6 bases). Between the trimmed V and J ends, which lost 8 bases and 2 bases, there was a span of 15 bases. Germline values: CDR1 SGHTA, CDR2 FQGNSA. This CDR3 is 15 amino acids long.